The 25 T cell receptor beta chains reported below all come from one sample, sequenced in a study of cytomegalovirus exposure and HLA in healthy donors. The PCR was carried out with 60 Vbeta primers and 13 Jbeta primers. Only in-frame clones appear in the TCRdb table, and some are missing; sequencing was by immunoSEQ multiplex PCR. In the table there are some 100,000 clones, under 80% of which are singletons. Sequenced input: PBMCs. The receptors come from a woman aged 18 to 35 in good health and CMV-seropositive.

The chain uses TRBV2 and TRBJ2-7, with TRBD2 matching over 14 bases. The CDR3 is made up of 16 amino acids. J was trimmed by 7 bases and V by 3 bases; bases with no gene match: 8. CDR1 and CDR2 from the germline V gene are SNHLY and FYNNEI. CDR3 region: CASSETSGRALGEQYF. The DNA for the CDR3 is TGTGCCAGCAGTGAGACTAGCGGGAGGGCGTTAGGGGAGCAGTACTTC. The full variable domain, in which reference TRBV2 and TRBJ2-7 provide the parts outside the CDR3, is EPEVTQTPSHQVTQMGQEVILRCVPISNHLYFYWYRQILGQKVEFLVSFYNNEISEKSEIFDDQFSVERPDGSNFTLKIRSTKLEDSAMYFCASSETSGRALGEQYFGPGTRLTVT.

V usage is TRBV7-9 and J usage is TRBJ1-1; TRBD1 agrees at 7 bases. Germline V CDR1 and CDR2: SEHNR, FQNEAQ (reference sequence). After removal of 5 bases from V and 1 base from J, the junction contained 4 bases not matched to a gene. The length of the CDR3 is 14 residues. The DNA for the CDR3 is TGTGCCAGCAGCCCAGGGACAGCGAACACTGAAGCTTTCTTT. It yields the protein CASSPGTANTEAFF. The full variable domain, with the rest looked up from reference TRBV7-9 and TRBJ1-1, is DTGVSQNPRHKITKRGQNVTFRCDPISEHNRLYWYRQTLGQGPEFLTYFQNEAQLEKSRLLSDRFSAERPKGSFSTLEIQRTEQGDSAMYLCASSPGTANTEAFFGQGTRLTVV.

About this clone itself: One end of the junction varies from germline; a read error may be responsible. This chain links TRBV14 with TRBJ1-4; TRBD1 aligns across 7 bases. CDR1 SGHDN and CDR2 FVKESK come from the germline V gene. This CDR3 contains 12 residues. DNA for the CDR3: TGTGCCAGCAGCCAAACGGGACAGCTAACCATTTTT. Residues: CASSQTGQLTIF. Filled out from reference TRBV14 and TRBJ1-4, the complete variable domain reads EAGVTQFPSHSVIEKGQTVTLRCDPISGHDNLYWYRRVMGKEIKFLLHFVKESKQDESGMPNNRFLAERTGGTYSTLKVQPAELEDSGVYFCASSQTGQLTIFGSGTQLSVL.

V and J are TRBV5-4 and TRBJ2-7; 7 bases fit TRBD2. The CDR3 extends over 14 amino acids. Germline CDR1 and CDR2: SGHNT and YYREEE (reference sequence). Losses at the gene ends were 4 bases for V and 7 bases for J; bases not matched to a gene: 11. The CDR3 coding sequence is TGTGCCAGCAGCGCCGGACTAGAACCCGGGGAGCAGTACTTC. Encoded protein: CASSAGLEPGEQYF.

This chain uses TRBV6-4 with TRBJ2-3, with 8 bases fitting TRBD2. This CDR3 contains 14 residues. Germline CDR1 MRHNA, CDR2 SNTAGT. J lost 3 bases, V lost 3 bases, and 2 bases had no gene match. The CDR3 DNA sequence: TGTGCCAGCAGTGAAACGGGAGGGACAGATACGCAGTATTTT. Protein: CASSETGGTDTQYF.

The V gene is TRBV19, the J gene TRBJ2-2; 9 nucleotides line up with TRBD2. The CDR3 consists of 16 residues. Germline trimming cut 7 bases from V and 2 bases from J; bases unmatched to any gene: 8. Germline V gene data show CDR1 as LNHDA and CDR2 as SQIVND (reference sequence). This CDR3 is CASKNPTSGNTGELFF. DNA of the CDR3: TGTGCCAGTAAGAACCCGACTAGCGGCAACACCGGGGAGCTGTTTTTT.

The chain is built from TRBV4-1 and TRBJ2-7, with D maybe TRBD1 (5 bases). V lost 4 bases and J 1 base, leaving 20 bases between the germline ends. The CDR3 extends over 17 amino acids. In germline, CDR1 is MGHRA, CDR2 YSYEKL. The CDR3 spells CASSLLLETAYSYEQYF. CDR3 nucleotides: TGCGCCAGCAGCCTCCTGTTGGAGACAGCCTATTCCTACGAGCAGTACTTC.

The chain recombines TRBV19 with TRBJ2-7; TRBD2 matches at 8 bases. The germline V gene encodes CDR1 LNHDA and CDR2 SQIVND (reference sequence). This CDR3 contains 14 residues. V shed 5 bases and J 2 bases; nucleotides not matched to a gene: 5. In DNA form, the CDR3 reads TGTGCCAGTAGTTGGGCGGGAGGAACCTACGAGCAGTACTTC. Protein sequence: CASSWAGGTYEQYF.

The chain carries TRBV29-1 and TRBJ1-1, with a weak D call TRBD1 (5 bases). Germline CDR1 and CDR2: SQVTM and ANQGSEA. The V end was cut by 7 bases, the J end by 7 bases, with 13 bases between. The CDR3 runs 11 residues. In DNA, the CDR3 is TGCAGCGGGGGTGGCAGGGATGAAGCTTTCTTT. Translated, it gives CSGGGRDEAFF.

The chain combines TRBV19 with TRBJ2-7; TRBD2 might be the D (5 bases). Deletions cut 4 bases from V and 2 bases from J, with 9 bases between. The CDR3 loop spans 13 amino acids. Germline V gives CDR1 LNHDA, CDR2 SQIVND (reference sequence). This CDR3 reads CASSRGLPYEQYF. CDR3 sequence (DNA): TGTGCCAGTAGTAGAGGGCTCCCCTACGAGCAGTACTTC.

The chain uses TRBV4-2 and TRBJ2-3; 10 positions agree with TRBD2. Per the germline V gene, CDR1 is LGHNA and CDR2 is YNFKEQ. The CDR3 is 16 residues long. V was clipped by 0 bases and J by 4 bases; unmatched bases: 4. The DNA for the CDR3 is TGTGCCAGCAGCCAAGAGGCTAGCGGGGGCCCAGATACGCAGTATTTT. Protein: CASSQEASGGPDTQYF.

For the CDR3, the DNA is TGTGCCAGCGGAGAATACGAGCAGTACTTC. Translated, it gives CASGEYEQYF. The chain carries TRBV9 and TRBJ2-7; D gene ambiguous. Trimming removed 7 bases from V and 4 bases from J, with 6 bases in between. This CDR3 spans 10 amino acids. In germline, CDR1 is SGDLS, CDR2 YYNGEE.

V usage is TRBV10-3 and J usage is TRBJ2-1; D gene unclear. The germline V and J ends were trimmed by 3 bases and 10 bases, with 19 bases remaining between them. CDR3 length equals 15 residues. CDR1 is ENHRY and CDR2 is SYGVKD in the germline V gene. The chain's CDR3 is CAISERDPSVSEQFF. For the CDR3, the DNA is TGTGCCATCAGTGAACGAGATCCGAGCGTCAGCGAGCAGTTCTTC.

The chain couples TRBV19 to TRBJ2-3; 11 nucleotides align to TRBD2. Trimming took 0 bases from V and 5 from J; bases not matched to a gene: 4. The germline CDR1 and CDR2 sequences are LNHDA and SQIVND (reference sequence). There are 16 residues in the CDR3. The CDR3 loop is CASSIDTSGGIDTQYF. CDR3 in DNA: TGTGCCAGTAGTATAGATACTAGCGGGGGTATAGATACGCAGTATTTT.

This clone was counted only a few times. The chain uses TRBV5-1 and TRBJ2-7, with TRBD2 as a possible D gene (7 bases). CDR3 length equals 15 residues. Trimming took 0 bases from V and 5 from J, leaving 15 bases between them. Germline CDR1 is SGHRS and CDR2 is YFSETQ. The CDR3 region has the DNA TGCGCCAGCAGCTTGGGGGGGGGCGGTGGGAACGAGCAGTACTTC. Amino acids: CASSLGGGGGNEQYF. The variable domain in full, completed from reference TRBV5-1 and TRBJ2-7, reads KAGVTQTPRYLIKTRGQQVTLSCSPISGHRSVSWYQQTPGQGLQFLFEYFSETQRNKGNFPGRFSGRQFSNSRSEMNVSTLELGDSALYLCASSLGGGGGNEQYFGPGTRLTVT.

This clone came up a few times. The chain employs TRBV27 and TRBJ2-7; the match to TRBD2 covers 12 bases. In germline, CDR1 is MNHEY, CDR2 SMNVEV (reference sequence). V gave up 5 bases and J gave up 3 bases; unmatched junction bases: 11. The CDR3 has 17 residues. The CDR3 loop reads CASSPTRLAGVIYEQYF. In DNA form, the CDR3 reads TGTGCCAGCAGTCCCACCCGACTAGCGGGAGTCATCTACGAGCAGTACTTC.

The gene calls are TRBV19 and TRBJ2-7; 13 bases match TRBD2. The germline V gene has CDR1 LNHDA and CDR2 SQIVND (reference sequence). J lost 2 bases, V lost 7 bases, and 8 bases had no gene match. The CDR3 is 16 amino acids. CDR3 loop: CASKLGTSGMTYEQYF. Here the CDR3 DNA reads TGTGCCAGTAAGCTCGGGACTAGCGGGATGACCTACGAGCAGTACTTC.

This clone was detected a few times. The V call is TRBV7-2, the J call TRBJ2-3; 8 bases agree with TRBD2. There are 17 residues in the CDR3. Losses at the gene ends were 1 base for V and 2 bases for J; bases not matched to a gene: 8. The germline V gene encodes CDR1 SGHTA and CDR2 FQGNSA. DNA of the CDR3: TGTGCCAGCAGCTTAGGGCTAGCGGGTGGGGACACAGATACGCAGTATTTT. This encodes CASSLGLAGGDTDTQYF.

The chain employs TRBV4-1 and TRBJ2-1; TRBD2 matches at 10 bases. Germline lookup yields CDR1 MGHRA and CDR2 YSYEKL. V lost 4 bases and J lost 3; bases outside the gene matches: 12. The CDR3 is made up of 18 amino acids. This chain's CDR3 is CASSPTGLAGAHYNEQFF. The CDR3 bases are TGCGCCAGCAGCCCCACGGGGCTAGCGGGAGCGCACTACAATGAGCAGTTCTTC.

The V and J genes are TRBV15 and TRBJ2-3, with 11 nucleotides matching TRBD2. The CDR3 loop spans 16 amino acids. The junction had 6 bases not matched to a gene; V was cut back by 4 bases and J by 3 bases. The germline V gene encodes CDR1 LNHNV and CDR2 YYDKDF (reference sequence). The CDR3 here is CATSNLAGGLTDTQYF. The CDR3 nucleotides are TGTGCCACCAGCAATCTAGCGGGAGGCCTTACAGATACGCAGTATTTT.

The chain uses TRBV9 and TRBJ1-5; unclear D gene. This CDR3 spans 14 amino acids. The germline V gene has CDR1 SGDLS and CDR2 YYNGEE. V was cut by 4 bases and J by 6 bases, with 14 bases left in between. The CDR3 loop is CASSLTGSGQPQHF. CDR3 nucleotide sequence: TGTGCCAGCAGCCTTACCGGGAGCGGTCAGCCCCAGCATTTT.

This rearrangement joins TRBV6-5 to TRBJ2-2; D call uncertain. The V gene's germline CDR1 is MNHEY and CDR2 SVGAGI. This CDR3 has 15 residues. V lost 0 bases and J 4 bases, leaving 9 bases between the germline ends. The CDR3 here is CASSYSIEITGELFF. CDR3 DNA sequence: TGTGCCAGCAGTTACTCGATAGAGATCACCGGGGAGCTGTTTTTT.

In DNA form, the CDR3 reads TGTGCCAGCAGCGAGCCGGGGGGGCGGCCCCAGCATTTT. Its translation: CASSEPGGRPQHF. This chain joins TRBV6-1 and TRBJ1-5; a weak D match, TRBD1 (6 bases). The CDR3 has 13 residues. CDR1 and CDR2 (germline): MNHNS, SASEGT. Trimming left V 6 bases short and J 9 bases short, with 15 bases between.

The genes are TRBV6-4 and TRBJ1-1, with D possibly TRBD1 on 6 matching bases. CDR3 length: 13 residues. V was cut by 6 bases and J by 4 bases, with 12 bases left in between. Germline lookup yields CDR1 MRHNA and CDR2 SNTAGT. CDR3 in DNA: TGTGCCAGCAGCTCAGGGGAGGGCACTGAAGCTTTCTTT. This sequence encodes CASSSGEGTEAFF.

V gene TRBV6-9 combines with J gene TRBJ2-3; 11 nucleotides line up with TRBD2. Germline loops: CDR1 MNHGY, CDR2 SVAAGI. The J segment lost 2 bases and the V segment lost 5 bases, leaving 6 bases of the junction unmatched. The CDR3 is 16 residues long. The CDR3 DNA sequence: TGTGCCAGCAGTAGACTAGCGGGACCTTACACAGATACGCAGTATTTT. It encodes CASSRLAGPYTDTQYF.